A selection of T cell receptor beta chains follows, all from one sample in a study of blood T cells in healthy people across ages. TCRdb used MiXCR to reprocess the 5' RACE reads, holding one entry per CDR3 protein. Of around 1,500,000 distinct CDR3 sequences in the sample, under 30% were seen once. The sequencing input was blood. Every receptor here comes from a woman between 25 and 40 years old in good health. The CDR3 runs from the conserved cysteine through the conserved F or W. Each record gives: J gene, V gene, D gene, clone size, CDR3 protein, CDR3 DNA. D genes are given only for firm matches. Only part of the rows carry a size: once, few, many, or a class if the clone is expanded.

TRBJ1-1,TRBV20-1,NA,NA,CSAPTETFTEAFF,TGCAGTGCTCCGACAGAAACATTTACTGAAGCTTTCTTT
TRBJ1-5,TRBV6-1,NA,NA,CASSEERRQPQHF,TGTGCCAGCAGTGAAGAAAGGCGTCAGCCCCAGCATTTT
TRBJ2-1,TRBV4-1,NA,few,CASRVKGTDEQFF,TGCGCCAGCAGGGTTAAGGGGACGGATGAGCAGTTCTTC
TRBJ2-7,TRBV7-6,TRBD2,many,CASSLGAAGVGEQYF,TGTGCCAGCAGCTTAGGAGCTGCGGGGGTGGGCGAGCAGTACTTC
TRBJ1-2,TRBV7-9,NA,few,CASSLNRDDGYTF,TGTGCCAGCAGCCTCAACAGGGACGATGGCTACACCTTC
TRBJ2-3,TRBV5-1,TRBD2,NA,CASSWGLEADTQYF,TGCGCCAGCAGCTGGGGACTAGAGGCCGATACGCAGTATTTT
TRBJ2-4,TRBV12-3/TRBV12-4,NA,NA,CASTPSNTKNIQYF,TGTGCCAGCACCCCTTCGAATACCAAAAACATTCAGTACTTC
TRBJ1-6,TRBV7-2,TRBD1,NA,CASSPRDSINSPLHF,TGTGCCAGCAGCCCAAGGGACAGTATCAATTCACCCCTCCACTTT
TRBJ2-5,TRBV5-1,NA,NA,CATYTLPHETQYF,TGCGCCACCTACACCTTACCCCACGAGACCCAGTACTTC
TRBJ2-6,TRBV7-6,NA,many,CASATLGTAISGANVLTF,TGTGCCAGCGCGACGCTCGGGACTGCCATCTCTGGGGCCAACGTCCTGACTTTC
TRBJ2-1,TRBV3-1,TRBD1,NA,CASSTPGTGDNEQFF,TGTGCCAGCAGCACGCCCGGGACAGGGGACAATGAGCAGTTCTTC
TRBJ2-3,TRBV5-1,TRBD1,NA,CASSSGTGGASTDTQYF,TGCGCCAGCAGCTCCGGGACAGGGGGCGCTAGTACAGATACGCAGTATTTT
TRBJ1-2,TRBV12-3/TRBV12-4,NA,NA,CASRDRFYGYTF,TGTGCCAGCAGGGACCGGTTCTATGGCTACACCTTC
TRBJ1-2,TRBV28,TRBD1,NA,CAGSDRGRLYGYTF,TGTGCCGGATCGGACAGGGGGCGCCTCTATGGCTACACCTTC
TRBJ2-1,TRBV30,NA,NA,CAWSPSSYNEQFF,TGTGCCTGGAGTCCGAGCTCCTACAATGAGCAGTTCTTC
TRBJ2-3,TRBV19,NA,NA,CASSKGGEADTQYF,TGTGCCAGTAGTAAAGGTGGGGAGGCAGATACGCAGTATTTT
TRBJ1-5,TRBV27,NA,few,CASSLYGTGQPQHF,TGTGCCAGCAGTTTATACGGGACCGGTCAGCCCCAGCATTTT
TRBJ2-3,TRBV9,NA,NA,CASSFRGRDTDTQYF,TGTGCCAGCAGCTTTCGGGGTAGGGACACAGATACGCAGTATTTT
TRBJ2-1,TRBV29-1,TRBD1,few,CSVEGDRDNEQFF,TGCAGCGTTGAAGGGGACAGAGACAATGAGCAGTTCTTC
TRBJ2-3,TRBV7-2,NA,many,CASRLGQSTDTQYF,TGTGCCAGCAGACTAGGACAAAGCACAGATACGCAGTATTTT
TRBJ1-1,TRBV4-1,NA,NA,CASSQDTRVGAFF,TGCGCCAGCAGCCAAGATACGAGGGTTGGAGCTTTCTTT
TRBJ1-2,TRBV20-1,NA,NA,CSARASRIRGYTF,TGCAGTGCTAGAGCCAGCAGAATTCGCGGCTACACCTTC
TRBJ2-7,TRBV3-1,NA,few,CASSRRGGDYEQYF,TGTGCCAGCAGCCGTCGAGGGGGGGACTACGAGCAGTACTTC
TRBJ1-6,TRBV20-1,NA,NA,CSARDFGETRSYNSPLHF,TGCAGTGCTAGGGATTTTGGTGAGACTAGGTCCTATAATTCACCCCTCCACTTT
TRBJ1-1,TRBV28,NA,NA,CASRWDTEAFF,TGTGCCAGCAGGTGGGACACTGAAGCTTTCTTT
TRBJ2-1,TRBV7-9,NA,NA,CASSDPFRVSEQFF,TGTGCCAGCAGCGACCCCTTCAGGGTATCTGAGCAGTTCTTC
TRBJ2-3,TRBV4-3,TRBD1,few,CASSQDGNRGTGFADTQYF,TGCGCCAGCAGCCAAGATGGCAATAGGGGGACAGGGTTCGCAGATACGCAGTATTTT
TRBJ1-5,TRBV30,NA,NA,CAWSVGVDQPQHF,TGTGCCTGGAGTGTAGGGGTGGATCAGCCCCAGCATTTT
TRBJ2-7,TRBV12-3/TRBV12-4,NA,NA,CTSSLGGEGEQYF,TGTACCAGCAGTTTAGGGGGAGAAGGCGAGCAGTACTTC
TRBJ2-7,TRBV6-6,NA,NA,CASTEKGGGPYEQYF,TGTGCCAGCACCGAAAAGGGGGGAGGGCCTTACGAGCAGTACTTC
TRBJ2-5,TRBV7-9,NA,NA,CASSLVTTREETQYF,TGTGCCAGCAGCTTGGTGACTACACGGGAAGAGACCCAGTACTTC
TRBJ1-2,TRBV2,TRBD1,few,CASSGAGGTYGYTF,TGTGCCAGCAGTGGGGCAGGGGGAACCTATGGCTACACCTTC
TRBJ2-7,TRBV7-2,NA,few,CASSLSGTGLEEQYF,TGTGCCAGCAGCCTTAGCGGGACAGGGTTGGAGGAGCAGTACTTC
TRBJ2-7,TRBV20-1,TRBD1,NA,CSASTGTGRYEQYF,TGCAGTGCTAGTACCGGGACAGGGCGGTACGAGCAGTACTTC
TRBJ2-2,TRBV12-3/TRBV12-4,NA,NA,CASSLRGINTGELFF,TGTGCCAGCAGTTTACGGGGGATAAACACCGGGGAGCTGTTTTTT
TRBJ1-1,TRBV29-1,TRBD1,NA,CSAHRGNTEAFF,TGCAGCGCTCACAGGGGGAACACTGAAGCTTTCTTT
TRBJ2-5,TRBV11-3,NA,few,CASSLCSQETQYF,TGTGCCAGCAGCTTATGCAGCCAAGAGACCCAGTACTTC
TRBJ2-7,TRBV10-3,NA,few,CAADSTGKQYF,TGTGCCGCCGACTCTACGGGCAAGCAGTACTTC
TRBJ2-1,TRBV12-3/TRBV12-4,NA,NA,CASSSGTWSEQFF,TGTGCCAGCAGTTCCGGGACGTGGAGTGAGCAGTTCTTC
TRBJ2-1,TRBV3-1,NA,many,CASSLREHNEQFF,TGTGCCAGCAGCCTCAGGGAGCACAATGAGCAGTTCTTC
TRBJ2-7,TRBV10-2,NA,NA,CASSARRASYEQYF,TGCGCCAGCAGTGCCCGGAGGGCCTCCTACGAGCAGTACTTC
TRBJ2-1,TRBV5-6,TRBD2,few,CASRSRGTSAGNEQFF,TGTGCCAGCAGGAGTCGGGGGACTAGCGCTGGAAATGAGCAGTTCTTC
TRBJ2-7,TRBV6-1,NA,many,CASRSPSLLEQYF,TGTGCCAGCAGGTCCCCTAGTCTTCTCGAGCAGTACTTC
TRBJ2-3,TRBV7-3,TRBD2,NA,CASSFALAGGLDTQYF,TGTGCCAGCAGCTTTGCCCTAGCGGGGGGTTTGGATACGCAGTATTTT
TRBJ2-6,TRBV5-1,NA,once,CASSLEVMGSSGANVLTF,TGCGCCAGCAGCTTGGAGGTTATGGGGAGCTCTGGGGCCAACGTCCTGACTTTC
TRBJ2-1,TRBV2,TRBD1,NA,CASNPDRATVEQFF,TGTGCCAGCAATCCGGACAGGGCAACTGTTGAGCAGTTCTTC
TRBJ2-1,TRBV18,NA,NA,CASSPKQETQFF,TGTGCCAGCTCACCAAAGCAAGAGACCCAGTTCTTC
TRBJ1-4,TRBV2,NA,NA,CASSPGTDYNEKLFF,TGTGCCAGCAGCCCCGGGACCGATTATAATGAAAAACTGTTTTTT
TRBJ1-2,TRBV5-1,TRBD1,many,CASSSRDRNYGYTF,TGCGCCAGCAGCTCCCGGGACAGAAACTATGGCTACACCTTC
TRBJ2-7,TRBV7-9,TRBD1,few,CASSLGQGNLNEQYF,TGTGCCAGCAGCTTAGGACAGGGAAATCTGAACGAGCAGTACTTC
TRBJ2-5,TRBV2,NA,NA,CASSGTAAETQYF,TGTGCCAGCAGTGGAACAGCGGCAGAGACCCAGTACTTC
TRBJ2-3,TRBV7-3,NA,NA,CASSPAGASTQCF,TGTGCCAGCAGCCCCGCCGGCGCGAGTACGCAGTGTTTT
TRBJ1-6,TRBV7-2,NA,many,CASSITPGNSPLHF,TGTGCCAGCAGCATTACCCCGGGCAATTCACCCCTCCACTTT
TRBJ2-1,TRBV20-1,TRBD2,NA,CSASFSGSHPNEQFF,TGCAGTGCTAGCTTTAGCGGGAGTCATCCCAATGAGCAGTTCTTC
TRBJ2-4,TRBV4-1,NA,many,CASSPGSGTQGGAKNIQYF,TGCGCCAGCAGCCCCGGATCCGGGACCCAGGGGGGTGCCAAAAACATTCAGTACTTC
TRBJ2-5,TRBV6-5,NA,few,CASRNRVDHQETQYF,TGTGCCAGCAGAAACAGGGTGGACCACCAAGAGACCCAGTACTTC
TRBJ2-1,TRBV20-1,NA,many,CSARGEGLSSYNEQFF,TGCAGTGCTAGAGGGGAAGGGTTGAGCTCCTACAATGAGCAGTTCTTC
TRBJ2-1,TRBV7-2,NA,few,CASSLGSPPDEQFF,TGTGCCAGCAGCTTAGGGTCCCCGCCCGATGAGCAGTTCTTC
TRBJ2-4,TRBV3-1,NA,many,CASSQAITIRTKNIQYF,TGTGCCAGCAGCCAAGCGATCACTATTAGGACCAAAAACATTCAGTACTTC
TRBJ2-7,TRBV4-3,TRBD1,few,CASSQDRDRTYEQYF,TGCGCCAGCAGCCAAGATAGGGACAGGACCTACGAGCAGTACTTC